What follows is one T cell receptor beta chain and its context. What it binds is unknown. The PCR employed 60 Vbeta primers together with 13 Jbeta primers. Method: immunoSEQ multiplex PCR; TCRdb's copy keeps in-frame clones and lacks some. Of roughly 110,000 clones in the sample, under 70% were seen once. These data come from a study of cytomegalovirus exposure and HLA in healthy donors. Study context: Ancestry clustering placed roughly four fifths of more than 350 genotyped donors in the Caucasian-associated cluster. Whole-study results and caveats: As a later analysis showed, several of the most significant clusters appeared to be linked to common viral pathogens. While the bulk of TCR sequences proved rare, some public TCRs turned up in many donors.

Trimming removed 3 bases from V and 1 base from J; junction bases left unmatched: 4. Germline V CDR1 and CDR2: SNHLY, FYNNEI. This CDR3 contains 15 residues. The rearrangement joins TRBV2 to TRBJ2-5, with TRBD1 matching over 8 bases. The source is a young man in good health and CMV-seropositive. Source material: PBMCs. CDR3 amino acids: CASSDGTGAQETQYF. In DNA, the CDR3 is TGTGCCAGCAGTGACGGGACAGGAGCCCAAGAGACCCAGTACTTC. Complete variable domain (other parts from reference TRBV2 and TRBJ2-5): EPEVTQTPSHQVTQMGQEVILRCVPISNHLYFYWYRQILGQKVEFLVSFYNNEISEKSEIFDDQFSVERPDGSNFTLKIRSTKLEDSAMYFCASSDGTGAQETQYFGPGTRLLVL.